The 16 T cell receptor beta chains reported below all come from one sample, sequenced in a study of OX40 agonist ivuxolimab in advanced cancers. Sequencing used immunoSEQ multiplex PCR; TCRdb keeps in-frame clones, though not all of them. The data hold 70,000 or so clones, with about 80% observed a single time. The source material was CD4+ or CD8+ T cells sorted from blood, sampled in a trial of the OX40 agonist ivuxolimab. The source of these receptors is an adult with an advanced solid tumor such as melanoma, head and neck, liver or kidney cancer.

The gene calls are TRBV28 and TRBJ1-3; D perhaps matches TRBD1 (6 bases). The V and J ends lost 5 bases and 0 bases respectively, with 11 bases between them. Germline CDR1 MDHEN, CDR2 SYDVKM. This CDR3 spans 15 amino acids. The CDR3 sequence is CASSLDRSSGNTIYF. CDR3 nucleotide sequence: TGTGCCAGCAGTCTAGACAGGAGCTCTGGAAACACCATATATTTT.

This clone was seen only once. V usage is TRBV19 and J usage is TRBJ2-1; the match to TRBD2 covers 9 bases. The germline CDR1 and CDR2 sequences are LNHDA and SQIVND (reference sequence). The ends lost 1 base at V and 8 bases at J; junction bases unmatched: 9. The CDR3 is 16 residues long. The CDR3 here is CASSIGAVAGEDEQFF. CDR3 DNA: TGTGCCAGTAGTATAGGGGCGGTAGCGGGAGAGGATGAGCAGTTCTTC.

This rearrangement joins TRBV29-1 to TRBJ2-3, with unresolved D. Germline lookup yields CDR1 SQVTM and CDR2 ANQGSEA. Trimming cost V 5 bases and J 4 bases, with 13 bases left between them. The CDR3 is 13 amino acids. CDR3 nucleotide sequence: TGCAGCGTTCCTGCCTTGGTAGCAGATACGCAGTATTTT. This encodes CSVPALVADTQYF.

The CDR3 is CASSPTTAYSNQPQHF. Written as DNA, the CDR3 is TGTGCCAGCTCACCGACAACAGCTTATAGCAATCAGCCCCAGCATTTT. V is TRBV18 and J is TRBJ1-5; D remains ambiguous. The CDR3 is 16 residues long. V was shortened by 3 bases and J by 0 bases, with 12 bases between the two germline ends. The V gene's germline CDR1 is KGHSH and CDR2 LQKENI.

For the CDR3, the DNA is TGTGCCACCAACCAGGGTGCCGAAAACACCGGGGAGCTGTTTTTT. Encoded protein: CATNQGAENTGELFF. J is TRBJ2-2 and V is TRBV15, with D possibly TRBD1 on 5 matching bases. The CDR3 length is 15 residues. The germline V and J ends were trimmed by 7 bases and 2 bases, with 14 bases remaining between them. CDR1 and CDR2 (germline): LNHNV, YYDKDF (reference sequence). The variable domain in full, completed from reference TRBV15 and TRBJ2-2, reads DAMVIQNPRYQVTQFGKPVTLSCSQTLNHNVMYWYQQKSSQAPKLLFHYYDKDFNNEADTPDNFQSRRPNTSFCFLDIRSPGLGDTAMYLCATNQGAENTGELFFGEGSRLTVL.

CDR3 sequence: CSVEGGHFYGYTF. CDR3 sequence (DNA): TGCAGCGTTGAAGGTGGGCACTTCTATGGCTACACCTTC. This rearrangement joins TRBV29-1 to TRBJ1-2; no firm D call. There are 13 residues in the CDR3. Germline assignment: CDR1 SQVTM and CDR2 ANQGSEA. Trimming stripped 1 base from V and 4 bases from J, with 10 bases between. Full variable domain (remainder filled in from reference TRBV29-1 and TRBJ1-2): SAVISQKPSRDICQRGTSLTIQCQVDSQVTMMFWYRQQPGQSLTLIATANQGSEATYESGFVIDKFPISRPNLTFSTLTVSNMSPEDSSIYLCSVEGGHFYGYTFGSGTRLTVV.

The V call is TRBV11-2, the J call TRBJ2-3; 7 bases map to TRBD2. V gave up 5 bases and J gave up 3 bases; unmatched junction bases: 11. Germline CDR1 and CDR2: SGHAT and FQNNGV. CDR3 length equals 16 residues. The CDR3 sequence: CASSPRGVGGTDTQYF. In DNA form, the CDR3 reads TGTGCCAGCAGCCCACGGGGGGTTGGGGGGACAGATACGCAGTATTTT.

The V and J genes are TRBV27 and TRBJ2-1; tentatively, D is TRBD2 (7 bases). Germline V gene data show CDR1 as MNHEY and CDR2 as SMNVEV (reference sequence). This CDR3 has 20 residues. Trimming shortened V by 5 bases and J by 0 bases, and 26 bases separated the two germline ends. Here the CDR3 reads CASSPWGGAHESSSYNEQFF. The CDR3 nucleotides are TGTGCCAGCAGTCCGTGGGGGGGGGCTCATGAGAGTAGCTCCTACAATGAGCAGTTCTTC.

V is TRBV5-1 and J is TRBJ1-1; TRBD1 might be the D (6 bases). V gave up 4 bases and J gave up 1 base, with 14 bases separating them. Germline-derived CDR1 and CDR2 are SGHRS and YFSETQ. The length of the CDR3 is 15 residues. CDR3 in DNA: TGCGCCAGCAGCCGCAGGGCAGGGGAGAACACTGAAGCTTTCTTT. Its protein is CASSRRAGENTEAFF.

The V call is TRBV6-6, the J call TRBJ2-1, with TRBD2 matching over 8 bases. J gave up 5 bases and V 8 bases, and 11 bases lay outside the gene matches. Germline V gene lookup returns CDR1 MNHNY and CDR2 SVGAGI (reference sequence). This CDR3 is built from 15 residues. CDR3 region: CASLEEAGVHNEQFF. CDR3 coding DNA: TGTGCCAGCCTTGAGGAAGCGGGGGTTCACAATGAGCAGTTCTTC.

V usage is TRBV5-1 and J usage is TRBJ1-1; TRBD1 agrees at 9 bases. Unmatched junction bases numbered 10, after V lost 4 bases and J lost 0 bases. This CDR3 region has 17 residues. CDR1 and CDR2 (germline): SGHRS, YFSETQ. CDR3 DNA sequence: TGCGCCAGCAGCCCGACCGGGACAGGGTTTCTGAACACTGAAGCTTTCTTT. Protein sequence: CASSPTGTGFLNTEAFF.

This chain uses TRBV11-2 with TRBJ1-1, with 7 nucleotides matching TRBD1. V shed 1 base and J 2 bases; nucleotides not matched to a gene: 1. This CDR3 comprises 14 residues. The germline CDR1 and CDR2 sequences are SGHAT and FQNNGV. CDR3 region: CASSLGQGNTEAFF. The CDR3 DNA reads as TGTGCCAGCAGCTTAGGACAGGGAAACACTGAAGCTTTCTTT.

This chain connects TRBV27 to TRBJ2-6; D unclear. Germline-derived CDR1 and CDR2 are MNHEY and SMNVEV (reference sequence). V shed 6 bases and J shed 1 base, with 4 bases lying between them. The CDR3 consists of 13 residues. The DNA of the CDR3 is TGTGCCAGCAGGGGGTCTGGGGCCAACGTCCTGACTTTC. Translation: CASRGSGANVLTF.

DNA for the CDR3: TGTGCCAGCACCGAAGGGGGCAAGAACACTGAAGCTTTCTTT. Residues: CASTEGGKNTEAFF. The rearrangement uses TRBV27 and TRBJ1-1; 7 bases line up with TRBD1. This CDR3 region has 14 residues. J gave up 1 base and V 7 bases, and 6 bases lay outside the gene matches. Germline V gene data show CDR1 as MNHEY and CDR2 as SMNVEV (reference sequence).

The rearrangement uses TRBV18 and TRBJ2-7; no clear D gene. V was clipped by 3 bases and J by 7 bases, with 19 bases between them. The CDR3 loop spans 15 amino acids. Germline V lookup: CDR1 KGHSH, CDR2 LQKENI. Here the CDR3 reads CASSPSRQPLGEQYF. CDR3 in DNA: TGTGCCAGCTCACCGTCCAGGCAGCCCCTGGGGGAGCAGTACTTC.

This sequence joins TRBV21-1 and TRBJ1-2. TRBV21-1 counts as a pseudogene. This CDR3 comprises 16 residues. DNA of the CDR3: TGTGCCAGCAGCACCCCCTACCTAGACCCCAGGGACGGCTACACCTTC. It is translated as CASSTPYLDPRDGYTF.